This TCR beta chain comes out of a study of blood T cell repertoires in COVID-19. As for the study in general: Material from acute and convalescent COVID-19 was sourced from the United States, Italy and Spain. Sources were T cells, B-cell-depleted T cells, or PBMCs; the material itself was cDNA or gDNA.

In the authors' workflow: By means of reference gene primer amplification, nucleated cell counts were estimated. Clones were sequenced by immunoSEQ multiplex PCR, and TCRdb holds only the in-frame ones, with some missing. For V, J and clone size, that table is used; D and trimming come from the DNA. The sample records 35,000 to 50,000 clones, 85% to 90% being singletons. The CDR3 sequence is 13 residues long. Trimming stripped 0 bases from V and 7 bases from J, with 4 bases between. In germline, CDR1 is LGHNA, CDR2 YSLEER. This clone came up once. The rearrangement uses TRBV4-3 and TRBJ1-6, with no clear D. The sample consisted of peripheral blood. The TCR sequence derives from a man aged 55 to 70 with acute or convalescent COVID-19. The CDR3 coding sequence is TGCGCCAGCAGCCAAGACTTGAATTCACCCCTCCACTTT. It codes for CASSQDLNSPLHF.